A single sample gave rise to the 13 T cell receptor beta chains below, sequenced in a study of T cells in Graves' hyperthyroidism and ophthalmopathy. Amplification targeted TCR beta CDR3 regions from RNA transcripts. HTBI primers were used for first-round RT-PCR of the TCR CDR3. TCRdb passed the multiplex PCR reads through MiXCR, listing each CDR3 protein once. The table shows under 550,000 distinct CDR3 sequences, with roughly 15% occurring only once. Input material: blood. The receptors stem from a woman between 18 and 30 years old with Graves' hyperthyroidism.

This clonotype was recorded many times. The rearrangement links TRBV28 to TRBJ2-7; D is unclear. Germline values: CDR1 MDHEN, CDR2 SYDVKM. The length of the CDR3 is 14 residues. V lost 2 bases and J 3 bases, leaving 11 bases between the germline ends. In nucleotides, the CDR3 is TGTGCCAGCAGTTTAAGGGCTAGTGTCTACGAGCAGTACTTC. Protein sequence: CASSLRASVYEQYF.

This clonotype was counted ten times or more. The chain recombines TRBV4-1 with TRBJ2-1; 10 bases map to TRBD2. The V gene end was trimmed by 0 bases and the J gene end by 4 bases; junction bases not matched to a gene: 6. The CDR3 length is 17 residues. The germline V gene has CDR1 MGHRA and CDR2 YSYEKL. The CDR3 reads CASSQDGLTSGYNEQFF. In nucleotides, the CDR3 is TGCGCCAGCAGCCAAGATGGGCTGACTAGCGGGTACAATGAGCAGTTCTTC.

This chain links TRBV4-3 with TRBJ1-2, with a tentative D call TRBD1 (5 bases). Trimming took 1 base from V and 4 from J, leaving 13 bases between them. The CDR3 has 15 amino acids. Germline V gene sequence: CDR1 LGHNA, CDR2 YSLEER. CDR3 nucleotide sequence: TGCGCCAGCAGCCAAGTTTCGGGGCCAATCTATGGCTACACCTTC. It translates to CASSQVSGPIYGYTF.

This chain connects TRBV7-9 to TRBJ2-2; TRBD1 might be the D (6 bases). Germline V lookup: CDR1 SEHNR, CDR2 FQNEAQ (reference sequence). V lost 1 base and J lost 4, with 10 bases in between. The CDR3 extends over 15 amino acids. In DNA form, the CDR3 reads TGTGCCAGCAGCTTAGAGGGGGTGCGCACCGGGGAGCTGTTTTTT. This gives the protein CASSLEGVRTGELFF.

In this sample, this clonotype turned up many times. V usage is TRBV20-1 and J usage is TRBJ2-1; D is unclear. The V end lost 5 bases, the J end lost 3 bases, and 2 bases lay between the germline ends. Per the germline V gene, CDR1 is DFQATT and CDR2 is SNEGSKA (reference sequence). The CDR3 runs 10 residues. The CDR3 sequence is CSADYNEQFF. As DNA, the CDR3 is TGCAGTGCTGACTACAATGAGCAGTTCTTC.

This clonotype was counted ten times or more. The chain uses TRBV20-1 and TRBJ2-7; 7 nucleotides line up with TRBD2. CDR1 and CDR2 from the germline V gene are DFQATT and SNEGSKA (reference sequence). The CDR3 contains 15 residues. The V segment lost 6 bases and the J segment 4 bases; nucleotides outside the gene matches: 15. CDR3 coding DNA: TGCAGTGCCCGATCCCCAGGACTAGACCCTTACGAGCAGTACTTC. It translates to CSARSPGLDPYEQYF.

This clonotype was recorded many times. The chain is built from TRBV7-9 and TRBJ1-1, with D perhaps TRBD1 (5 bases). CDR1 SEHNR and CDR2 FQNEAQ come from the germline V gene (reference sequence). This CDR3 has 14 amino acids. V was shortened by 2 bases and J by 4 bases, with 11 bases between the two germline ends. CDR3 coding DNA: TGTGCCAGCAGCTTATTAAGGGGAAGCACTGAAGCTTTCTTT. Its protein is CASSLLRGSTEAFF. Full variable domain (rest looked up from reference TRBV7-9 and TRBJ1-1): DTGVSQNPRHKITKRGQNVTFRCDPISEHNRLYWYRQTLGQGPEFLTYFQNEAQLEKSRLLSDRFSAERPKGSFSTLEIQRTEQGDSAMYLCASSLLRGSTEAFFGQGTRLTVV.

This clonotype was counted only a few times. The final CDR3 position lacks the conserved phenylalanine or tryptophan, pointing to a likely read error. Because the CDR3's place on the DNA is in doubt, the DNA is left out and the CDR3 is given as listed by TCRdb. The CDR3 sequence: CASSPRTGSSYEQHS. This sequence joins TRBV11-2 and TRBJ2-7; the listed D gene, TRBD1, was not tested against the DNA. Termini included, the CDR3 measures 15 amino acids. Germline assignment: CDR1 SGHAT and CDR2 FQNNGV.

This clonotype was seen at least ten times. The chain recombines TRBV9 with TRBJ2-3; D could derive from TRBD1 or TRBD2 (6 bases each). Germline lookup yields CDR1 SGDLS and CDR2 YYNGEE. Trimming stripped 0 bases from V and 0 bases from J, with 8 bases between. This CDR3 comprises 15 residues. The CDR3 loop reads CASSVGGASTDTQYF. The CDR3 DNA reads TGTGCCAGCAGCGTAGGGGGGGCTAGCACAGATACGCAGTATTTT. Based on the CDR3 plus reference TRBV9 and TRBJ2-3, the full variable domain is DSGVTQTPKHLITATGQRVTLRCSPRSGDLSVYWYQQSLDQGLQFLIQYYNGEERAKGNILERFSAQQFPDLHSELNLSSLELGDSALYFCASSVGGASTDTQYFGPGTRLTVL.

By frequency in the sample, this clonotype is medium-sized (0.01 to 0.1%). This chain connects TRBV7-2 to TRBJ2-3; either TRBD1 or TRBD2 may supply D (7 bases each). Looked up from germline, CDR1 is SGHTA and CDR2 is FQGNSA. With 5 bases removed from V and 0 bases from J, the gap between germline ends came to 15 bases. The CDR3 runs 16 residues. Here the CDR3 DNA reads TGTGCCAGCAGCCACCGACAGGGAGGGAGCACAGATACGCAGTATTTT. Amino acid sequence: CASSHRQGGSTDTQYF.

The CDR3 loop reads CSASSGANYGYTF. In nucleotides, the CDR3 is TGCAGTGCTAGCTCCGGGGCTAACTATGGCTACACCTTC. The chain couples TRBV20-1 to TRBJ1-2, with D unresolved. The germline V gene encodes CDR1 DFQATT and CDR2 SNEGSKA (reference sequence). The CDR3 runs to 13 residues. Trimming left V 3 bases short and J 0 bases short, with 8 bases between.

A few counts support this clonotype. The V and J genes are TRBV30 and TRBJ1-2; a possible D gene is TRBD1 (5 bases). Trimming pared 2 bases from V and 8 bases from J, leaving 18 bases between. The CDR3 totals 14 residues. Germline V gives CDR1 GTSNPN, CDR2 SVGIG (reference sequence). The CDR3 bases are TGTGCCTGGAGTACACTTTGGGGGTCCGGCGGCTACACCTTC. It is translated as CAWSTLWGSGGYTF.

This clonotype was recorded many times. CDR3 amino acids: CAWSMTGGGYEQYF. The CDR3 DNA sequence: TGTGCCTGGAGTATGACAGGGGGCGGCTACGAGCAGTACTTC. V gene TRBV30 combines with J gene TRBJ2-7; 10 bases line up with TRBD1. The CDR3 has 14 amino acids. Germline assignment: CDR1 GTSNPN and CDR2 SVGIG (reference sequence). J lost 3 bases, V lost 2 bases, and 4 bases had no gene match.